Each of the 26 T cell receptor beta chains below was sequenced from the same sample in a study of T cell responses to AZD1222 COVID-19 vaccine. Sequenced by immunoSEQ multiplex PCR; TCRdb stores in-frame clones only, minus some. The top ten hold roughly a tenth of the sample, which has around 58,000 clones, about 86% seen once. Material: peripheral blood, obtained on day 0 of AZD1222 vaccination. The receptor set was obtained from an adult in good health.

The V call is TRBV7-3, the J call TRBJ2-2; 7 nucleotides align to TRBD2. The CDR3 length is 16 residues. V was clipped by 1 base and J by 7 bases; unmatched bases: 9. Germline CDR1 is SGHTA and CDR2 is FQGTGA. Here the CDR3 reads CASSLIGGGRIGELFF. The DNA for the CDR3 is TGTGCCAGCAGCTTAATCGGCGGGGGACGAATCGGGGAGCTGTTTTTT.

There are a few counts of this clone. The chain joins TRBV5-6 to TRBJ2-7; D call uncertain. The CDR3 contains 12 residues. Trimming removed 2 bases at V and 3 bases at J, with 6 bases between. Germline assignment: CDR1 SGHDT and CDR2 YYEEEE. CDR3 sequence: CASSFTRYEQYF. DNA of the CDR3: TGTGCCAGCAGCTTTACCCGCTACGAGCAGTACTTC.

The J gene is TRBJ1-5, the V gene TRBV6-6, with 12 bases lining up with TRBD1. The V and J ends lost 5 bases and 3 bases, in that order; junction bases with no gene match: 8. This CDR3 comprises 17 residues. Germline CDR1 and CDR2: MNHNY and SVGAGI (reference sequence). The chain's CDR3 is CASSPPGQGATNQPQHF. The DNA for the CDR3 is TGTGCCAGCAGTCCCCCGGGACAGGGGGCAACCAATCAGCCCCAGCATTTT.

CDR3 nucleotides: TGTGCCAGCAGCTTAGGCGGGAGGTACAATGAGCAGTTCTTC. Translating it yields CASSLGGRYNEQFF. J is TRBJ2-1 and V is TRBV11-2; TRBD2 matches 8 bases. Germline-derived CDR1 and CDR2 are SGHAT and FQNNGV. The V and J ends lost 1 base and 4 bases, in that order; junction bases with no gene match: 0. The CDR3 has 14 residues.

This clone was recorded once. The chain employs TRBV2 and TRBJ1-6; D is ambiguous. CDR1 SNHLY and CDR2 FYNNEI come from the germline V gene. V was clipped by 10 bases and J by 10 bases, with 14 bases between them. This CDR3 is built from 12 residues. CDR3 protein: CATHPEQSPLHF. The CDR3 DNA is TGTGCCACACACCCGGAACAATCACCCCTCCACTTT.

CDR3 sequence reads: CASSPAGTYYEQYF. The CDR3, as DNA: TGCGCCAGCAGCCCCGCCGGGACATACTACGAGCAGTACTTC. This chain links TRBV5-1 with TRBJ2-7; D is perhaps TRBD1 (6 bases). CDR1 SGHRS and CDR2 YFSETQ come from the germline V gene. Trimming removed 4 bases at V and 3 bases at J, with 14 bases between. The CDR3 contains 14 residues.

The rearrangement links TRBV5-3 to TRBJ1-2; TRBD1 might be the D (5 bases). TRBV5-3 is placed among ORFs of uncertain function. Between the trimmed V and J ends, which lost 4 bases and 6 bases, there was a span of 10 bases. This CDR3 has 12 amino acids. This CDR3 is CARSPGGDGYTF. The CDR3 nucleotides are TGTGCCAGAAGCCCTGGAGGGGATGGCTACACCTTC.

The chain is built from TRBV7-2 and TRBJ1-3; no reliable D call. Per the germline V gene, CDR1 is SGHTA and CDR2 is FQGNSA. V lost 5 bases and J lost 6, with 14 bases in between. There are 14 residues in the CDR3. In nucleotides, the CDR3 is TGTGCCAGCAGCCGGGCGCATAATGTAAACACCATATATTTT. Translated, it gives CASSRAHNVNTIYF. The variable domain in full, with the rest retrieved from reference TRBV7-2 and TRBJ1-3, is GAGVSQSPSNKVTEKGKDVELRCDPISGHTALYWYRQSLGQGLEFLIYFQGNSAPDKSGLPSDRFSAERTGGSVSTLTIQRTQQEDSAVYLCASSRAHNVNTIYFGEGSWLTVV.

This chain links TRBV5-6 with TRBJ2-7; no firm D call. V lost 0 bases, J lost 2 bases, and 18 bases lay in between. Germline lookup yields CDR1 SGHDT and CDR2 YYEEEE. The CDR3 has 17 residues. The CDR3 is CASSLADANSLPYEQYF. The CDR3 bases are TGTGCCAGCAGCTTGGCCGACGCTAACAGTCTACCCTACGAGCAGTACTTC.

The CDR3 loop reads CASSPRAGNLGEQFF. The CDR3 nucleotides are TGTGCCAGCTCACCACGGGCAGGTAATTTGGGTGAGCAGTTCTTC. The chain links TRBV18 to TRBJ2-1; D is unclear. The CDR3 has 15 amino acids. Germline-derived CDR1 and CDR2 are KGHSH and LQKENI. Trimming left V 1 base short and J 9 bases short, with 16 bases between.

The gene calls are TRBV5-1 and TRBJ2-7, with a tentative D call TRBD1 (6 bases). V lost 0 bases and J 3 bases, leaving 22 bases between the germline ends. The length of the CDR3 is 18 residues. Germline V gives CDR1 SGHRS, CDR2 YFSETQ. The CDR3 DNA follows: TGCGCCAGCAGCTTGGTAACAGGGCGGTCGGGCCTAATCTACGAGCAGTACTTC. Protein sequence: CASSLVTGRSGLIYEQYF.

J is TRBJ1-1 and V is TRBV18; tentative D call: TRBD1 (6 bases). Per germline, CDR1 KGHSH and CDR2 LQKENI. This CDR3 comprises 13 residues. Trimming took 1 base from V and 5 from J, leaving 8 bases between them. The CDR3 spells CASSPQGGTEAFF. DNA of the CDR3: TGTGCCAGCTCACCACAGGGGGGAACTGAAGCTTTCTTT. Full variable domain (remainder filled in from reference TRBV18 and TRBJ1-1): NAGVMQNPRHLVRRRGQEARLRCSPMKGHSHVYWYRQLPEEGLKFMVYLQKENIIDESGMPKERFSAEFPKEGPSILRIQQVVRGDSAAYFCASSPQGGTEAFFGQGTRLTVV.

The V gene is TRBV29-1, the J gene TRBJ2-1; D possibly corresponds to TRBD2 (6 bases). V lost 1 base to trimming and J lost 5 bases, with 24 bases between them. This CDR3 contains 18 residues. Looked up from germline, CDR1 is SQVTM and CDR2 is ANQGSEA. The CDR3 region is CSVEAGSLWGEINNEQFF. The CDR3 nucleotides are TGCAGCGTTGAAGCCGGGTCTCTATGGGGGGAAATAAACAATGAGCAGTTCTTC.

In this sample, this clone turned up once. The chain is built from TRBV18 and TRBJ1-2, with D perhaps TRBD1 (6 bases). Trimming pared 5 bases from V and 2 bases from J, leaving 12 bases between. CDR1 is KGHSH and CDR2 is LQKENI in the germline V gene. The CDR3 runs 14 residues. CDR3 loop: CASSTQGRNYGYTF. CDR3 nucleotide sequence: TGTGCCAGCTCAACCCAGGGGAGGAACTATGGCTACACCTTC.

The rearrangement uses TRBV7-3 and TRBJ2-1, with TRBD2 matching 8 bases. This CDR3 region has 16 residues. Germline loops: CDR1 SGHTA, CDR2 FQGTGA. J gave up 8 bases and V 5 bases, and 14 bases lay outside the gene matches. The CDR3 region has the DNA TGTGCCAGCAGCAGAGGTCGGAGCGGGGGAGTGGATGAGCAGTTCTTC. Its translation is CASSRGRSGGVDEQFF.

The chain carries TRBV18 and TRBJ1-2; 10 nucleotides match TRBD1. V shed 3 bases and J 7 bases; nucleotides not matched to a gene: 5. CDR1 and CDR2 from the germline V gene are KGHSH and LQKENI. CDR3 length equals 14 residues. The CDR3 sequence is CASSPGQGSAGYTF. CDR3 DNA: TGTGCCAGCTCACCGGGACAGGGGTCCGCTGGCTACACCTTC.

The chain is built from TRBV15 and TRBJ1-1, with D unresolved. V lost 3 bases and J lost 2, with 4 bases in between. The length of the CDR3 is 12 residues. The germline V gene has CDR1 LNHNV and CDR2 YYDKDF (reference sequence). CDR3 DNA sequence: TGTGCCACCAGCAGCCCTAACACTGAAGCTTTCTTT. Its protein product is CATSSPNTEAFF.

The V gene is TRBV30, the J gene TRBJ2-1; the match to TRBD2 covers 9 bases. After removal of 8 bases from V and 6 bases from J, the junction contained 11 bases not matched to a gene. This CDR3 contains 14 residues. Germline V gene lookup returns CDR1 GTSNPN and CDR2 SVGIG (reference sequence). The CDR3 DNA sequence: TGTGCCGCATCCGGGACTAGCCTGGGCAATGAGCAGTTCTTC. Its protein is CAASGTSLGNEQFF.

This clone was observed a single time. The CDR3 DNA is TGTGCCAGCAGGGGGACAGAGAGCACAGATACGCAGTATTTT. This encodes CASRGTESTDTQYF. The gene calls are TRBV21-1 and TRBJ2-3; TRBD1 reflects the table's D call only, with no check against the DNA. TRBV21-1 corresponds to a pseudogene. This CDR3 is 14 amino acids long.

The CDR3 DNA sequence: TGTGCCAGCAGTTACCAGGGGGACAACTCACCCCTCCACTTT. Its protein is CASSYQGDNSPLHF. The rearrangement uses TRBV6-6 and TRBJ1-6, with 7 bases matching TRBD1. V lost 2 bases to trimming and J lost 10 bases; unmatched junction nucleotides: 5. Germline CDR1 MNHNY, CDR2 SVGAGI (reference sequence). CDR3 length: 14 amino acids.

The rearrangement joins TRBV11-3 to TRBJ2-7; weak D call: TRBD2 (5 bases). V shed 3 bases and J shed 3 bases, with 12 bases lying between them. The CDR3 consists of 14 residues. Germline V gives CDR1 SGHNT, CDR2 YENEEA. The CDR3 DNA sequence: TGTGCCAGCAGCTTCGGGGATGTCGGCTACGAGCAGTACTTC. It encodes CASSFGDVGYEQYF.

This chain links TRBV5-4 with TRBJ1-1; possible D gene TRBD1, 6 bases. Trimming removed 4 bases at V and 5 bases at J, with 21 bases between. The CDR3 is 16 amino acids. Germline CDR1 reads SGHNT; CDR2 reads YYREEE (reference sequence). The DNA for the CDR3 is TGTGCCAGCAGCCGAGAGCAGGGGTTCGAATTAACTGAAGCTTTCTTT. Translating it yields CASSREQGFELTEAFF.

This chain connects TRBV5-4 to TRBJ1-2; 10 nucleotides line up with TRBD1. The CDR3 runs 15 residues. Germline V gene data show CDR1 as SGHNT and CDR2 as YYREEE (reference sequence). Trimming took 4 bases from V and 5 from J; bases not matched to a gene: 8. The CDR3 spells CASSARDRGWYGYTF. CDR3 sequence (DNA): TGTGCCAGCAGCGCCCGGGACAGGGGATGGTATGGCTACACCTTC.

The chain joins TRBV10-1 to TRBJ2-3, with 10 bases lining up with TRBD2. Unmatched junction bases numbered 9, after V lost 5 bases and J lost 4 bases. The CDR3 is made up of 16 amino acids. In germline, CDR1 is WNHNN, CDR2 SYGVQD (reference sequence). CDR3 in DNA: TGCGCCAGCAGTCTACTTAGCGGGGGGCGACCAGATACGCAGTATTTT. Amino acid sequence: CASSLLSGGRPDTQYF.

The DNA for the CDR3 is TGTGCCAGCTCACCACGAGGGACAGCCCATCAGCAGTACTTC. Its translation: CASSPRGTAHQQYF. The V call is TRBV18, the J call TRBJ2-7, with 7 bases fitting TRBD1. CDR3 length equals 14 residues. Looked up from germline, CDR1 is KGHSH and CDR2 is LQKENI. V lost 1 base, J lost 8 bases, and 8 bases stayed unmatched.

This clone was found a few times. The genes are TRBV28 and TRBJ1-1, with D perhaps matching TRBD1 (6 bases). The CDR3 sequence is 14 residues long. Germline-derived CDR1 and CDR2 are MDHEN and SYDVKM. The V end lost 6 bases, the J end lost 2 bases, and 13 bases lay between the germline ends. DNA for the CDR3: TGTGCCAGCAGGGGGGGACACTTTAACACTGAAGCTTTCTTT. It yields the protein CASRGGHFNTEAFF.